Below, 9 T cell receptor beta chains from the same sample are listed, as sequenced in a study of CD8+ T cells in alopecia areata. Investigators isolated RNA and reverse transcribed it into cDNA to act as the sequencing template. Produced via immunoSEQ multiplex PCR; TCRdb's table is partial and in-frame only. The table includes some 180,000 clones, around half detected once. Documented treatment: oral pan-JAK inhibitor, 5-10 mg twice daily. The sequenced sample was CD8+ T cells sorted from blood, obtained at week 24, from a patient treated with tofacitinib. The source is a human donor with alopecia areata.

The chain has TRBV2 and TRBJ2-1, with a tentative D call TRBD2 (6 bases). The CDR3 contains 14 residues. Per germline, CDR1 SNHLY and CDR2 FYNNEI. V was clipped by 11 bases and J by 4 bases, with 18 bases between them. CDR3 amino acids: CAFDRERSYNEQFF. The CDR3 bases are TGTGCCTTCGACCGGGAGCGTTCTTACAATGAGCAGTTCTTC.

This clone was recorded once. The chain recombines TRBV7-9 with TRBJ1-2; D call uncertain. This CDR3 contains 18 residues. CDR1 is SEHNR, CDR2 FQNEAQ, per germline (reference sequence). V lost 1 base and J lost 3, with 21 bases in between. CDR3 amino acids: CASSLGERSGSLHYGYTF. CDR3 in DNA: TGTGCCAGCAGCTTAGGTGAGCGTAGTGGCAGCTTGCACTATGGCTACACCTTC.

The chain couples TRBV29-1 to TRBJ1-2; possible D gene TRBD1, 5 bases. V lost 7 bases and J 2 bases, leaving 11 bases between the germline ends. Germline lookup yields CDR1 SQVTM and CDR2 ANQGSEA. The CDR3 consists of 12 residues. CDR3 amino acids: CSAPGGNYGYTF. CDR3 sequence (DNA): TGCAGCGCCCCCGGGGGGAACTATGGCTACACCTTC.

The chain uses TRBV30 and TRBJ1-2; D unclear. CDR1 and CDR2 (germline): GTSNPN, SVGIG (reference sequence). This CDR3 comprises 12 residues. V was shortened by 7 bases and J by 6 bases, with 15 bases between the two germline ends. DNA of the CDR3: TGTGCCTCCCCCCGATCAAAGGATGGCTACACCTTC. It translates to CASPRSKDGYTF.

J is TRBJ2-1 and V is TRBV29-1, with D possibly called TRBD1 or TRBD2 (5 bases each). This CDR3 spans 11 amino acids. Looked up from germline, CDR1 is SQVTM and CDR2 is ANQGSEA. The V and J ends lost 2 bases and 9 bases respectively, with 8 bases between them. CDR3 protein: CSVEWGSEQFF. CDR3 coding DNA: TGCAGCGTTGAATGGGGGAGTGAGCAGTTCTTC.

This clone was seen a few times. The gene calls are TRBV29-1 and TRBJ1-2; D gene ambiguous. Germline CDR1 and CDR2: SQVTM and ANQGSEA. This CDR3 spans 11 amino acids. Trimming took 4 bases from V and 4 from J, leaving 7 bases between them. For the CDR3, the DNA is TGCAGCGTTGTGGACCTCTATGGCTACACCTTC. This encodes CSVVDLYGYTF.

The rearrangement joins TRBV9 to TRBJ1-2; D is uncertain. V lost 5 bases, J lost 4 bases, and 15 bases lay in between. CDR3 length: 14 amino acids. CDR1 and CDR2 (germline): SGDLS, YYNGEE. This CDR3 reads CASRGSQASYGYTF. The CDR3 DNA sequence: TGTGCCAGCAGAGGAAGTCAGGCTTCCTATGGCTACACCTTC. The variable domain in full, with the rest retrieved from reference TRBV9 and TRBJ1-2, is DSGVTQTPKHLITATGQRVTLRCSPRSGDLSVYWYQQSLDQGLQFLIQYYNGEERAKGNILERFSAQQFPDLHSELNLSSLELGDSALYFCASRGSQASYGYTFGSGTRLTVV.

This chain's CDR3 is CASSFRGNTEAFF. CDR3 DNA sequence: TGTGCCAGCAGCTTCCGCGGGAACACTGAAGCTTTCTTT. This chain joins TRBV13 and TRBJ1-1; D uncertain. The germline CDR1 and CDR2 sequences are PRHDT and FYEKMQ (reference sequence). Trimming stripped 3 bases from V and 1 base from J, with 6 bases between. CDR3 length: 13 residues.

This clone was seen only once. The chain employs TRBV4-1 and TRBJ1-1, with a tentative D call TRBD1 (6 bases). The CDR3 runs to 15 residues. V was shortened by 4 bases and J by 4 bases, with 16 bases between the two germline ends. Germline lookup yields CDR1 MGHRA and CDR2 YSYEKL. CDR3 amino acids: CASSLVQGGSTEAFF. CDR3 sequence (DNA): TGCGCCAGCAGCCTCGTACAGGGTGGGAGCACTGAAGCTTTCTTT.